This T cell receptor (beta chain) comes out of a study of blood T cell repertoires in COVID-19. About the research overall: The study drew acute and convalescent COVID-19 samples from the United States, Italy and Spain.

Some clones are missing from TCRdb's copy, which holds only in-frame ones; the method was immunoSEQ multiplex PCR. The table records approximately 110,000 clones, 90% of them present only once. J lost 2 bases, V lost 5 bases, and 5 bases had no gene match. CDR3 length equals 16 residues. CDR1 and CDR2 from the germline V gene are SEHNR and FQNEAQ (reference sequence). Source material: peripheral blood. The sequence came from a human donor in a cohort sampled during active COVID-19. The J gene is TRBJ2-2, the V gene TRBV7-9, with TRBD2 matching over 10 bases. As DNA, the CDR3 is TGTGCCAGCAGCACCCTAGCGGGAGCAAACACCGGGGAGCTGTTTTTT. Translating it yields CASSTLAGANTGELFF.